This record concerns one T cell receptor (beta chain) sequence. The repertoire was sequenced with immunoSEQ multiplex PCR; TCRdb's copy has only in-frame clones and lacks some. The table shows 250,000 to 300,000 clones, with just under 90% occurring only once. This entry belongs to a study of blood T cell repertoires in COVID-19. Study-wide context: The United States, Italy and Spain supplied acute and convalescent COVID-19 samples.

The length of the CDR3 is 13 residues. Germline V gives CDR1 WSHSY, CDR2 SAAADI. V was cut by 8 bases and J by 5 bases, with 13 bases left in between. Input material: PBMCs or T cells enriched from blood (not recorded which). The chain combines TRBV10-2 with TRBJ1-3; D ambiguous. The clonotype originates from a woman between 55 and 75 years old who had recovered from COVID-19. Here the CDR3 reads CASLEFPRNTIYF. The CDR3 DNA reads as TGCGCCAGCTTGGAGTTCCCGAGAAACACCATATATTTT.